This entry lists 29 T cell receptor delta chains sequenced from one sample in a study of gammadelta T cells in human blood. TCRdb processed the RT-PCR reads again with the CATT caller. Of roughly 1,000 delta-chain clones listed, more than 30% are singletons. Material: Vgamma9Vdelta2 gamma-delta T cells from infant blood. The receptor source for this set is a human donor.

Comment on this clone: A far larger clone is only one base removed, so a read error is likely. Other DNA sequences in the same sample also yield this CDR3. V gene TRDV2 combines with J gene TRDJ3; 12 nucleotides match TRDD3. This CDR3 region has 21 residues. The germline CDR1 and CDR2 sequences are GEAIGNYY and EKD. In DNA form, the CDR3 reads TGTGCTTGTGACACCGTTGACTGGGGGATACCCAGCTCCTGGGACACCCGACAGATGTTTTTC. It translates to CACDTVDWGIPSSWDTRQMFF.

This rearrangement joins TRDV2 to TRDJ3, with 10 positions matching TRDD3. The J gene, not given by TCRdb, was assigned here from a germline match of the nucleotide sequence. The junction had 14 bases not matched to a gene; V was cut back by 4 bases and J by 0 bases. CDR1 and CDR2 (germline): GEAIGNYY, EKD. This CDR3 is 21 amino acids long. CDR3 sequence: CACEKVEWGIPSSWDTRQMFF. As DNA, the CDR3 is TGTGCCTGTGAAAAAGTTGAATGGGGGATACCCAGCTCCTGGGACACCCGACAGATGTTTTTC.

This clone is medium-sized. The chain links TRDV2 to TRDJ3; 11 bases are a match to TRDD3. V dropped 3 bases and J dropped 0; count of bases not matched to a gene: 3. CDR3 size: 18 residues. Germline CDR1 is GEAIGNYY and CDR2 is EKD. The CDR3 DNA reads as TGTGCCTGTGACCTACTGGGGGATAGCTCCTGGGACACCCGACAGATGTTTTTC. It yields the protein CACDLLGDSSWDTRQMFF.

As regards this clone: This likely came from a read error, as a far larger clone is one base away. This rearrangement joins TRDV2 to TRDJ2; 7 nucleotides align to TRDD3. Because TCRdb records no J gene, it was assigned here through a match of the DNA to germline. CDR1 is GEAIGNYY and CDR2 is EKD in the germline V gene. The CDR3 length is 16 residues. V lost 0 bases to trimming and J lost 0 bases; unmatched junction nucleotides: 3. CDR3 sequence (DNA): TGTGCCTGTGACACCGTAGGGGATACTTTGACAGCACAACTCTTCTTT. Encoded protein: CACDTVGDTLTAQLFF.

As for this clone: TCRdb pairs this DNA with a much larger clone's protein that differs at residue 6, likely a read error; the protein shown was translated from the DNA. The chain joins TRDV2 to TRDJ3, with 9 bases matching TRDD3. No J gene was available from TCRdb, and it was assigned here by a germline match of the DNA. The CDR3 contains 18 residues. V lost 0 bases and J lost 2; bases outside the gene matches: 4. The germline V gene has CDR1 GEAIGNYY and CDR2 EKD. The CDR3 bases are TGTGCCTGTGACACCCGGGGATACGGCGCCTGGGACACCCGACAGATGTTTTTC. It translates to CACDTRGYGAWDTRQMFF.

Regarding this clone: The likely explanation is a read error, given a far larger clone one base away. This same CDR3 is encoded by further DNA sequences in the sample. The chain recombines TRDV2 with TRDJ2; 10 bases align to TRDD3. Germline CDR1 is GEAIGNYY and CDR2 is EKD. The CDR3 is made up of 16 amino acids. CDR3 nucleotide sequence: TGTGCCTGTGACACCGTGGGGGATACTTTGACGGCACAACTCTTCTTT. Translation: CACDTVGDTLTAQLFF.

Note on this clone: Only one base separates this from a far larger clonotype, so it likely reflects a read error. Other DNA sequences in this sample translate to the same CDR3. The rearrangement links TRDV2 to TRDJ1, with 7 nucleotides matching TRDD3. TCRdb carries no J gene annotation; the J gene was assigned here by matching the DNA with germline. This CDR3 has 15 residues. Trimming at V came to 3 bases and at J to 0 bases, leaving 6 bases not matched to a gene. Looked up from germline, CDR1 is GEAIGNYY and CDR2 is EKD. The CDR3 reads CACDVLGANTDKLIF. CDR3 nucleotides: TGTGCCTGTGACGTCCTGGGGGCCAACACCGATAAACTCATCTTT.

Comments on this clone: The protein in TCRdb stems from a much larger clone and differs at residue 4 from this DNA's translation, likely a read error; here the protein is translated from the DNA. The chain couples TRDV2 to TRDJ2; 11 bases fit TRDD3. TCRdb supplies no J gene; here it was assigned by aligning the nucleotide sequence to germline. Per germline, CDR1 GEAIGNYY and CDR2 EKD. The CDR3 runs to 19 residues. J lost 1 base, V lost 5 bases, and 14 bases had no gene match. The CDR3 nucleotides read TGTGCCTGTGGCGTCTTGGGGGATACGCAATTGGATTTGACAGCACAACTCTTCTTT. Its translation is CACGVLGDTQLDLTAQLFF.

Regarding this clone: A far larger clone lies a single base away; this is likely a read error. The chain joins TRDV2 to TRDJ3; 9 bases are shared with TRDD3. The J gene was not available in TCRdb and was assigned here by matching the DNA to germline segments. Germline loops: CDR1 GEAIGNYY, CDR2 EKD. CDR3 length: 21 residues. CDR3 coding DNA: TGTGCCTGTGACACCGTGCGACTGGGGGACCCGAGCTCCTGGAACACCCGACAGATGTTTTTC. This codes for CACDTVRLGDPSSWNTRQMFF.

This clone was detected only a few times. The V and J genes are TRDV2 and TRDJ3; TRDD3 agrees at 9 bases. TCRdb records no J gene; here it was assigned by comparing the DNA to germline. From germline, CDR1 is GEAIGNYY and CDR2 EKD. The CDR3 runs to 20 residues. V shed 2 bases, J shed 0 bases, and the junction held 10 bases outside the gene matches. CDR3 residues: CACDKVLGDPSSWDTRQMFF. For the CDR3, the DNA is TGTGCCTGTGACAAAGTACTGGGGGACCCGAGCTCCTGGGACACCCGACAGATGTTTTTC.

This clone was picked up a small number of times. A far larger clone is off by one base, so a read error is likely. V and J are TRDV2 and TRDJ2; D is perhaps TRDD3 (5 bases). Per germline, CDR1 GEAIGNYY and CDR2 EKD. This CDR3 has 16 amino acids. The V end was cut by 0 bases, the J end by 4 bases, with 14 bases between. Here the CDR3 reads CACDTVGEKGTAQLFF. The DNA for the CDR3 is TGTGCCTGTGACACCGTTGGGGAGAAAGGGACAGCACAACTCTTCTTT.

This rearrangement joins TRDV2 to TRDJ1; 7 nucleotides align to TRDD3. TCRdb offers no J gene call, so here the DNA was matched to germline to obtain one. CDR3 length: 15 amino acids. Germline lookup yields CDR1 GEAIGNYY and CDR2 EKD. V was clipped by 1 base and J by 0 bases; unmatched bases: 4. The CDR3 DNA sequence: TGTGCCTGTGACACACTTCTGGGGGACACCGATAAACTCATCTTT. Amino acid sequence: CACDTLLGDTDKLIF.

Notes on this clone: A read error is the likely source, as a far larger clone sits one nucleotide away. The chain links TRDV2 to TRDJ3; TRDD3 matches 13 bases. TCRdb lists no J gene, so it was determined here by aligning the DNA to germline. Germline V gene sequence: CDR1 GEAIGNYY, CDR2 EKD. This CDR3 has 20 residues. CDR3 protein: CACDKVLGDTSSWDTRKMFF. The CDR3 nucleotides read TGTGCCTGTGACAAAGTACTGGGGGATACGAGCTCCTGGGACACCCGAAAGATGTTTTTC.

This clone was seen more than once but under ten times. The likely explanation is a read error, given a far larger clone one base away. The chain carries TRDV2 and TRDJ3; 12 bases are shared with TRDD3. This CDR3 is built from 18 residues. Looked up from germline, CDR1 is GEAIGNYY and CDR2 is EKD. This CDR3 reads CARDTGGYSSWDTRQMFF. The CDR3 nucleotides read TGTGCCCGTGACACTGGGGGATACAGCTCCTGGGACACCCGACAGATGTTTTTC.

This clone has just a few counts. A read error is likely here: a far larger clone is one base away. The chain uses TRDV2 and TRDJ3, with 9 bases fitting TRDD3. Matching the DNA to germline supplied the J gene, which TCRdb does not give. CDR1 and CDR2 from the germline V gene are GEAIGNYY and EKD. The CDR3 totals 18 residues. The CDR3 is CAYDTAGIRSWDTRQMFF. CDR3 DNA: TGTGCCTATGACACCGCGGGGATACGCTCCTGGGACACCCGACAGATGTTTTTC.

Of note for this clone: The protein TCRdb lists belongs to a much larger clone and differs from this DNA's translation at residue 3, which points to a read error; the protein shown is made from the DNA. V is TRDV2 and J is TRDJ1; D remains unclear. This CDR3 is 14 amino acids long. Germline-derived CDR1 and CDR2 are GEAIGNYY and EKD. CDR3 bases: TGTGCCCGTGACTCGGTGTCAGAACCGGGAAAACTCATCTTT. Translating it yields CARDSVSEPGKLIF.

As regards this clone: The protein recorded in TCRdb matches a much larger clone and deviates from this DNA's translation at residue 3, suggesting a read error; the protein here is obtained by translating the DNA. This chain joins TRDV2 and TRDJ3; 11 bases are a match to TRDD3. The J gene is not listed in TCRdb, so it was assigned here from a DNA match to germline. The CDR3 loop spans 18 amino acids. The germline V gene encodes CDR1 GEAIGNYY and CDR2 EKD. CDR3 nucleotide sequence: TGTGCCGGTGATACTGGGGGATATGCCTCCTGGGACACCCGACAGATGTTTTTC. This encodes CAGDTGGYASWDTRQMFF.

This clone is medium-sized within its sample. A read error may be the cause here, since a much bigger clone is one base away. This chain connects TRDV2 to TRDJ2; 9 bases match TRDD3. Germline loops: CDR1 GEAIGNYY, CDR2 EKD. The ends lost 2 bases at V and 1 base at J; junction bases unmatched: 1. This CDR3 spans 15 amino acids. The DNA of the CDR3 is TGTGCCTGTGACATACTGGGGGATTTGACAGCACAACTCTTCTTT. Residues: CACDILGDLTAQLFF.

As to this clone: This likely stems from a read error, as it lies one base from a far larger clone. At the DNA level, this CDR3 is encoded by other sequences in the same sample as well. The chain couples TRDV2 to TRDJ3; TRDD3 aligns across 8 bases. The CDR3 spans 17 residues. Germline values: CDR1 GEAIGNYY, CDR2 EKD. This CDR3 is CACDTTGGSWDTRQMFF. CDR3 DNA: TGTGCCTGTGACACCACTGGGGGCTCCTGGGACACCCGACAAATGTTTTTC.

With respect to this clone: With a far larger clone one base away, a read error is the likely cause. No V gene call is available, although the J gene is TRDJ3; the D call in the table, TRDD3, was not verified against the DNA. CDR3 length equals 19 residues. CDR3 amino acids: CACDSWGETSSWDTRQMFF. The CDR3 nucleotides read TGTGCCTGCGACAGCTGGGGGGAAACGAGCTCCTGGGACACCCGACAGATGTTTTTC.

Points on this clone: The protein that TCRdb holds for this DNA derives from a much larger clone and differs from the translated DNA at residue 8, which likely indicates a read error; the protein shown here is translated from the DNA. The V call is TRDV2, the J call TRDJ3; the D is unclear. Assignment of the J gene here rests on matching the DNA to germline, because TCRdb gives none. There are 16 residues in the CDR3. CDR1 is GEAIGNYY and CDR2 is EKD in the germline V gene. V was pared by 0 bases and J by 2 bases, with 7 bases between. The CDR3 DNA reads as TGTGCCTGTGACACCGTGGATCCCTGGGACACCCGACAGATGTTTTTC. Residues: CACDTVDPWDTRQMFF.

On this clone itself: TCRdb lists the protein of a much larger clone for this DNA, which differs at residue 17, so this is likely a read error; the protein given here is translated from the DNA itself. The V segment is TRDV2, and no J call was made; the tabulated D call, TRDD3, remains unverified against the DNA. The CDR3 consists of 19 residues. CDR1 and CDR2 (germline): GEAIGNYY, EKD. In DNA, the CDR3 is TGTGCCTGTGACATACTGGGGGATCTTAGCTCCTGGGACACCCGACAGTTGTTTTTC. Translated, it gives CACDILGDLSSWDTRQLFF.

Comments on this clone: A far more abundant clone sits one base away, making this likely a read error. The chain joins TRDV2 to TRDJ3; 9 nucleotides line up with TRDD3. CDR1 is GEAIGNYY, CDR2 EKD, per germline. With 2 bases clipped from V and 1 base from J, the junction kept 2 bases outside the gene matches. This CDR3 has 17 residues. The CDR3 DNA follows: TGTGCCTGTGACAGTACTGGGGGATCCTGGGACACCCGACAGATGTTTTTC. Its protein product is CACDSTGGSWDTRQMFF.

On this clone itself: With a far larger clone one base away, a read error is the likely cause. This sequence joins TRDV2 and TRDJ1; 8 bases line up with TRDD3. Germline CDR1 and CDR2: GEAIGNYY and EKD. This CDR3 comprises 14 residues. Written as DNA, the CDR3 is TGTGCCCGTGACATACTGGGGGACACCGATAAACTCATCTTT. This gives the protein CARDILGDTDKLIF.

This clone rates as medium-sized. A much more abundant neighbour one base away suggests this may be a read error. The sample contains more than one DNA sequence encoding this CDR3. The chain is built from TRDV2 and TRDJ1; tentative D call: TRDD3 (5 bases). The germline V gene encodes CDR1 GEAIGNYY and CDR2 EKD. Trimming removed 0 bases at V and 1 base at J, with 5 bases between. The length of the CDR3 is 13 residues. CDR3: CACDTWGTDKLIF. The CDR3 DNA reads as TGTGCCTGTGACACCTGGGGCACCGATAAACTCATCTTT.

As concerns this clone: The TCRdb record carries a much larger clone's protein, which differs from this DNA's translation at residue 12; a read error is the likely cause, and the protein listed here is the DNA translation. This chain connects TRDV2 to TRDJ3; 13 positions agree with TRDD3. Here the J gene came from matching the DNA to germline, since TCRdb omits it. This CDR3 is 18 amino acids long. CDR1 and CDR2 from the germline V gene are GEAIGNYY and EKD. The CDR3 DNA sequence: TGTGCCTGTGATACTGGGGGATACGCCTCCTGGGCCACCCGACAGATGTTTTTC. Protein sequence: CACDTGGYASWATRQMFF.

As regards this clone: This DNA translates differently at residue 4 from the TCRdb protein, which is that of a much larger clone; a read error is likely, and the protein shown is the DNA's own translation. The rearrangement uses TRDV2 and TRDJ3, with TRDD3 matching over 12 bases. TCRdb does not report a J gene; here it was assigned by matching the DNA to germline references. The CDR3 consists of 19 residues. From germline, CDR1 is GEAIGNYY and CDR2 EKD. CDR3 in amino acids: CACNTGGYHSSWDTRQMFF. CDR3 DNA: TGTGCCTGTAACACTGGGGGATACCATAGCTCCTGGGACACCCGACAGATGTTTTTC.

This clone was observed a few times. It differs at one base from a far larger clone, so likely a read error. This same CDR3 is encoded by further DNA sequences in the sample. The V gene is TRDV2, the J gene TRDJ3; TRDD3 matches at 8 bases. The J gene, absent from TCRdb, was called here by matching the DNA to germline. Germline V CDR1 and CDR2: GEAIGNYY, EKD. This CDR3 spans 19 amino acids. The CDR3 protein is CACDTATGGNSWDTRQMFF. CDR3 coding DNA: TGTGCATGTGACACGGCGACTGGGGGTAACTCCTGGGACACCCGACAGATGTTTTTC.

The V and J genes are TRDV2 and TRDJ1; 13 bases are a match to TRDD3. TCRdb records no J gene; here it was assigned by comparing the DNA to germline. Germline trimming cut 4 bases from V and 2 bases from J; bases unmatched to any gene: 12. The CDR3 has 18 amino acids. Germline V gives CDR1 GEAIGNYY, CDR2 EKD. CDR3 sequence: CACDPTGGYGIETDKLIF. The CDR3, as DNA: TGTGCCTGTGATCCTACTGGGGGATACGGGATCGAGACCGATAAACTCATCTTT.